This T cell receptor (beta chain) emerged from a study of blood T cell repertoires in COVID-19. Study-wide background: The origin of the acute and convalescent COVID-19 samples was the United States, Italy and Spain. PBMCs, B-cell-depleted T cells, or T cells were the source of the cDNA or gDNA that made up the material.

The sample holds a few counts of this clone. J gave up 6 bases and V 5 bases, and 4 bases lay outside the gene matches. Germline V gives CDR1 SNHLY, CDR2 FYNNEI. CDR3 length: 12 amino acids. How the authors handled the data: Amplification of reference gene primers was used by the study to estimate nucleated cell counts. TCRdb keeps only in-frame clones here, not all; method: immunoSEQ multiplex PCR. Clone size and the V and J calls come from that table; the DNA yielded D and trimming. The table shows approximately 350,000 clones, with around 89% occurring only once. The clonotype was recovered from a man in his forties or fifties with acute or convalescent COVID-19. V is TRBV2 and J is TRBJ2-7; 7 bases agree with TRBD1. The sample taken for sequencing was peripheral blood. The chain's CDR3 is CASSRDSFEQYF. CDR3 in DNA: TGTGCCAGCAGTAGGGACAGCTTCGAGCAGTACTTC.